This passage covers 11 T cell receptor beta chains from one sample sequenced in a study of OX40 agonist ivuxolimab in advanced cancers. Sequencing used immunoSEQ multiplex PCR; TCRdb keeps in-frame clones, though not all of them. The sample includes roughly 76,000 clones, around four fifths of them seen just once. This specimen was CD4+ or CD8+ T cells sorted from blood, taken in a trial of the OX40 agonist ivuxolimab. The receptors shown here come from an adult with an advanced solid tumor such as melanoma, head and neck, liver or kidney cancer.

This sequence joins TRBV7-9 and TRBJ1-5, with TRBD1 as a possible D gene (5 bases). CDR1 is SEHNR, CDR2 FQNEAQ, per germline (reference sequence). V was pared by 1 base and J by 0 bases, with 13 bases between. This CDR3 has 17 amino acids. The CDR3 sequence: CASSLGTGPYSNQPQHF. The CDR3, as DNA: TGTGCCAGCAGCTTAGGAACAGGTCCTTATAGCAATCAGCCCCAGCATTTT.

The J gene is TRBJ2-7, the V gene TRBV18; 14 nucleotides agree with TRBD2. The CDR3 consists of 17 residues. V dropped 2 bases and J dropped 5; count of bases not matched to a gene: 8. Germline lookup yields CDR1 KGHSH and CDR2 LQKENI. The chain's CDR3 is CASSPSSAGLAGDEQYF. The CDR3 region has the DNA TGTGCCAGCTCACCATCTTCAGCGGGACTAGCGGGAGACGAGCAGTACTTC.

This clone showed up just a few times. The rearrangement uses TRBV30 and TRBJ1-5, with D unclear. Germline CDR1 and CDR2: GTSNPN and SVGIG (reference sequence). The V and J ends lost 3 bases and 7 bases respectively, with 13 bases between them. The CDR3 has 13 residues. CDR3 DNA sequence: TGTGCCTGGAGAATCGGGGTCGGACAGCCCCAGCATTTT. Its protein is CAWRIGVGQPQHF.

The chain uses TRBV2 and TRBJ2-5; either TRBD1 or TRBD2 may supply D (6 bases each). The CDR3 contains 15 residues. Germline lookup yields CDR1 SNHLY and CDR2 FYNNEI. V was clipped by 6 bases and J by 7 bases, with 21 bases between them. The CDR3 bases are TGTGCCAGCAGCTTGCGGGGAATAGGGGGAGGGACCCAGTACTTC. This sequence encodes CASSLRGIGGGTQYF. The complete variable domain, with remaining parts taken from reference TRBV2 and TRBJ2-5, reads EPEVTQTPSHQVTQMGQEVILRCVPISNHLYFYWYRQILGQKVEFLVSFYNNEISEKSEIFDDQFSVERPDGSNFTLKIRSTKLEDSAMYFCASSLRGIGGGTQYFGPGTRLLVL.

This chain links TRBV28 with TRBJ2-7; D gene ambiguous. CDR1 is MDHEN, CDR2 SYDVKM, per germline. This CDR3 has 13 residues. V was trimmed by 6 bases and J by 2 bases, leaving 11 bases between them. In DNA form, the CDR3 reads TGTGCCAGCAGAGGCCACGGACCCTACGAGCAGTACGTC. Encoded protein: CASRGHGPYEQYV.

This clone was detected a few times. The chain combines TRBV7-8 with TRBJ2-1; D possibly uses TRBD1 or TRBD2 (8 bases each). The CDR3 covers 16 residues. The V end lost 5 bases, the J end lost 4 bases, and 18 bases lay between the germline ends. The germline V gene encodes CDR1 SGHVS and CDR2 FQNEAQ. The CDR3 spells CASSVGGDRRYNEQFF. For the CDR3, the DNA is TGTGCCAGCAGCGTCGGGGGGGACAGGCGATACAATGAGCAGTTCTTC.

Written as DNA, the CDR3 is TGCGCCAGCAGCCAAGACTTGAGCTTATACGAGCAGTACTTC. Amino acids: CASSQDLSLYEQYF. J is TRBJ2-7 and V is TRBV4-3; the D is unclear. Trimming removed 0 bases at V and 4 bases at J, with 10 bases between. The CDR3 is 14 amino acids. Germline V gene sequence: CDR1 LGHNA, CDR2 YSLEER.

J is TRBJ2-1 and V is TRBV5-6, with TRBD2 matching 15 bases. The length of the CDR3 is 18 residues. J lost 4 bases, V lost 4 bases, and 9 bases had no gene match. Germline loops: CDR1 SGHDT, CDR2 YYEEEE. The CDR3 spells CASSTRTSGGAHYNEQFF. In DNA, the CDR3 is TGTGCCAGCAGCACAAGGACTAGCGGGGGGGCACATTACAATGAGCAGTTCTTC.

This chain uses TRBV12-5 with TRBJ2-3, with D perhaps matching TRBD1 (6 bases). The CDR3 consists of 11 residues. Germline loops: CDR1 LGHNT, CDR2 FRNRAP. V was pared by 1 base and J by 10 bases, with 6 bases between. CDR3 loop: CASGLGQAQYF. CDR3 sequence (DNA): TGTGCTAGTGGTTTGGGACAGGCGCAGTATTTT.

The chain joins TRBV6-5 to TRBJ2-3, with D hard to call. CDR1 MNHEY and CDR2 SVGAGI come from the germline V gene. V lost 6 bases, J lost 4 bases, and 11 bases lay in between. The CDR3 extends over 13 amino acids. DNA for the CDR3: TGTGCCAGCAGCCCCTCAAACTCAGATACGCAGTATTTT. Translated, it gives CASSPSNSDTQYF.

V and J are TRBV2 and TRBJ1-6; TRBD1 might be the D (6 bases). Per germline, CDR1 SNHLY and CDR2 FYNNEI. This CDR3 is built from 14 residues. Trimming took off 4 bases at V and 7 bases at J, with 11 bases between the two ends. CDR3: CASSGDTINSPLHF. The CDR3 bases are TGTGCCAGCAGTGGGGACACCATAAATTCACCCCTCCACTTT.